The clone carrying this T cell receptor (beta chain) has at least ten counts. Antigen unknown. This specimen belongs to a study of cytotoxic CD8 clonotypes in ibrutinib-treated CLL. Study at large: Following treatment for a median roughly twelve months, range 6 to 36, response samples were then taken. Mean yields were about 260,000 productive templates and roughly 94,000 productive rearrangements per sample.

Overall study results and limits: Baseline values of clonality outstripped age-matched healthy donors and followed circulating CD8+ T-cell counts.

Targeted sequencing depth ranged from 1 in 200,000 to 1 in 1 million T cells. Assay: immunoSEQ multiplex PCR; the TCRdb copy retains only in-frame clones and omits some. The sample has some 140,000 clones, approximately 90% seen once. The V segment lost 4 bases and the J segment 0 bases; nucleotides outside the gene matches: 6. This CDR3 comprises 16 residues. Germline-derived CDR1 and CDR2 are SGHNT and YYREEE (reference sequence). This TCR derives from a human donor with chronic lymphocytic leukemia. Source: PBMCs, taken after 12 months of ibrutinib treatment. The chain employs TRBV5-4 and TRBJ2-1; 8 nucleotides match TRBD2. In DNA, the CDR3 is TGTGCCAGCAGCCTAGGACTAGCTCCCTCCTACAATGAGCAGTTCTTC. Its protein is CASSLGLAPSYNEQFF.